This passage covers 24 T cell receptor beta chains from one sample sequenced in a study of shared clonotypes between healthy human individuals. Method: immunoSEQ multiplex PCR; TCRdb's copy keeps in-frame clones and lacks some. The sample has 2 million to 2.5 million clones, 85% to 95% seen once. Sequenced: naive CD4+ T cells from PBMCs. Subset reported: CD45RA+ positively selected. These receptors all stem from a man younger than 30 in good health. Some clones in this sample may be carry-over from other donors' samples.

The gene calls are TRBV2 and TRBJ2-1; 10 bases line up with TRBD2. The germline CDR1 and CDR2 sequences are SNHLY and FYNNEI. J gave up 10 bases and V 3 bases, and 9 bases lay outside the gene matches. The CDR3 spans 15 residues. The DNA for the CDR3 is TGTGCCAGCAGTGAGTGGCTAGCGGGAGAGGGGGAGCAGTTCTTC. It is translated as CASSEWLAGEGEQFF.

The rearrangement uses TRBV4-2 and TRBJ2-2; the D is unclear. Between the trimmed V and J ends, which lost 0 bases and 8 bases, there was a span of 4 bases. This CDR3 contains 12 residues. CDR1 LGHNA and CDR2 YNFKEQ come from the germline V gene. CDR3 region: CASSQDAGELFF. DNA for the CDR3: TGTGCCAGCAGCCAAGACGCTGGGGAGCTGTTTTTT.

CDR3 sequence (DNA): TGTGCCAGCAGTTCAAGCGGGACCCAGTACTTC. Residues: CASSSSGTQYF. This chain links TRBV6-5 with TRBJ2-5, with D possibly matching TRBD2 (5 bases). This CDR3 comprises 11 residues. The germline CDR1 and CDR2 sequences are MNHEY and SVGAGI. Trimming shortened V by 4 bases and J by 7 bases, and 7 bases separated the two germline ends.

Details on this clone: The same CDR3 arises from other DNA sequences in this sample as well. The V gene is TRBV18, the J gene TRBJ1-5; D remains unclear. Germline CDR1 reads KGHSH; CDR2 reads LQKENI. The CDR3 extends over 13 amino acids. Trimming shortened V by 2 bases and J by 3 bases, and 5 bases separated the two germline ends. The CDR3 DNA reads TGTGCCAGCTCACCAGGCTCCAATCAGCCCCAGCATTTT. Protein: CASSPGSNQPQHF. Variable domain in full (rest from reference TRBV18 and TRBJ1-5): NAGVMQNPRHLVRRRGQEARLRCSPMKGHSHVYWYRQLPEEGLKFMVYLQKENIIDESGMPKERFSAEFPKEGPSILRIQQVVRGDSAAYFCASSPGSNQPQHFGDGTRLSIL.

J is TRBJ2-5 and V is TRBV29-1; no firm D call. The J call may be in error: the DNA end matches TRBJ2-7 better. The CDR3 consists of 12 residues. The germline gives CDR1 SQVTM, CDR2 ANQGSEA. The CDR3 protein is CSVEDGGYEQYF. The CDR3 coding sequence is TGCAGCGTTGAAGATGGTGGCTACGAGCAGTACTTC.

This chain connects TRBV27 to TRBJ2-3, with D hard to call. From germline, CDR1 is MNHEY and CDR2 SMNVEV (reference sequence). This CDR3 region has 13 residues. V gave up 6 bases and J gave up 0 bases, with 7 bases separating them. CDR3 coding DNA: TGTGCCAGCAGCCTAATTAGCACAGATACGCAGTATTTT. This codes for CASSLISTDTQYF.

The chain uses TRBV6-1 and TRBJ2-1; D unclear. The CDR3 loop spans 15 amino acids. CDR1 is MNHNS, CDR2 SASEGT, per germline. V shed 5 bases and J shed 0 bases, with 11 bases lying between them. CDR3 sequence: CASSTRAFSYNEQFF. The CDR3 bases are TGTGCCAGCAGTACTCGAGCGTTCTCCTACAATGAGCAGTTCTTC.

To note about this clone: Other DNA sequences in this specimen translate into the identical CDR3. The chain recombines TRBV5-1 with TRBJ2-1; perhaps TRBD1 as D (6 bases). Per germline, CDR1 SGHRS and CDR2 YFSETQ. This CDR3 is 15 amino acids long. V lost 4 bases and J 1 base, leaving 12 bases between the germline ends. CDR3 bases: TGCGCCAGCAGCCCCTTAAGGGGGTCCTACAATGAGCAGTTCTTC. Protein: CASSPLRGSYNEQFF. Looking up the rest from reference TRBV5-1 and TRBJ2-1 gives the full variable domain: KAGVTQTPRYLIKTRGQQVTLSCSPISGHRSVSWYQQTPGQGLQFLFEYFSETQRNKGNFPGRFSGRQFSNSRSEMNVSTLELGDSALYLCASSPLRGSYNEQFFGPGTRLTVL.

The chain joins TRBV19 to TRBJ2-1; 7 bases agree with TRBD2. Germline loops: CDR1 LNHDA, CDR2 SQIVND (reference sequence). This CDR3 is built from 13 residues. J lost 6 bases, V lost 10 bases, and 9 bases had no gene match. The CDR3 loop reads CATTGGNSNEQFF. DNA of the CDR3: TGTGCCACCACGGGGGGAAACTCCAATGAGCAGTTCTTC.

This chain links TRBV6-1 with TRBJ1-3; D call uncertain. Trimming shortened V by 6 bases and J by 3 bases, and 15 bases separated the two germline ends. The CDR3 is 15 residues long. Per the germline V gene, CDR1 is MNHNS and CDR2 is SASEGT. The CDR3 DNA is TGTGCCAGCAGGGCCGACAACGCGGGTGGAAACACCATATATTTT. Translated: CASRADNAGGNTIYF.

The chain combines TRBV7-3 with TRBJ1-5; 7 bases align to TRBD1. Germline lookup yields CDR1 SGHTA and CDR2 FQGTGA. This CDR3 spans 14 amino acids. The J segment lost 4 bases and the V segment lost 2 bases, leaving 2 bases of the junction unmatched. This chain's CDR3 is CASSLGTENQPQHF. The CDR3 DNA follows: TGTGCCAGCAGCTTAGGGACAGAAAATCAGCCCCAGCATTTT. The full variable domain, completed using reference TRBV7-3 and TRBJ1-5, is GAGVSQTPSNKVTEKGKYVELRCDPISGHTALYWYRQSLGQGPEFLIYFQGTGAADDSGLPNDRFFAVRPEGSVSTLKIQRTERGDSAVYLCASSLGTENQPQHFGDGTRLSIL.

The chain is built from TRBV30 and TRBJ1-2, with D unclear. Trimming took 4 bases from V and 6 from J, leaving 18 bases between them. The CDR3 runs to 14 residues. Germline V gene sequence: CDR1 GTSNPN, CDR2 SVGIG (reference sequence). The CDR3 spells CAWTLVAATDGYTF. The CDR3 nucleotides read TGTGCCTGGACATTGGTCGCCGCGACGGATGGCTACACCTTC.

This clone has a handful of counts. The same CDR3 can be traced to other DNA sequences in this sample. The rearrangement uses TRBV10-3 and TRBJ1-3, with unresolved D. CDR1 is ENHRY and CDR2 is SYGVKD in the germline V gene. CDR3 length: 13 amino acids. The V and J ends lost 2 bases and 4 bases respectively, with 6 bases between them. This CDR3 reads CAISEGSGNTIYF. Here the CDR3 DNA reads TGTGCCATCAGTGAGGGTTCGGGAAACACCATATATTTT.

The J gene is TRBJ2-7, the V gene TRBV18; D remains unclear. The CDR3 loop spans 13 amino acids. CDR1 and CDR2 from the germline V gene are KGHSH and LQKENI. V was pared by 4 bases and J by 2 bases, with 9 bases between. This chain's CDR3 is CASSLLLPYEQYF. The CDR3 bases are TGTGCCAGCTCACTCTTACTCCCCTACGAGCAGTACTTC. Drawing the rest from reference TRBV18 and TRBJ2-7, the complete variable domain is NAGVMQNPRHLVRRRGQEARLRCSPMKGHSHVYWYRQLPEEGLKFMVYLQKENIIDESGMPKERFSAEFPKEGPSILRIQQVVRGDSAAYFCASSLLLPYEQYFGPGTRLTVT.

The genes are TRBV5-1 and TRBJ2-7; 8 nucleotides match TRBD1. Trimming cost V 1 base and J 3 bases; bases outside gene matches: 9. The germline V gene encodes CDR1 SGHRS and CDR2 YFSETQ. This CDR3 contains 16 residues. CDR3 DNA: TGCGCCAGCAGCTTGCCCAGGACAGGGAAGGACTACGAGCAGTACTTC. Translation gives CASSLPRTGKDYEQYF. The full variable domain, with the rest looked up from reference TRBV5-1 and TRBJ2-7, is KAGVTQTPRYLIKTRGQQVTLSCSPISGHRSVSWYQQTPGQGLQFLFEYFSETQRNKGNFPGRFSGRQFSNSRSEMNVSTLELGDSALYLCASSLPRTGKDYEQYFGPGTRLTVT.

This chain links TRBV7-8 with TRBJ2-7; 8 bases agree with TRBD1. The germline V gene encodes CDR1 SGHVS and CDR2 FQNEAQ. CDR3 size: 13 residues. V was pared by 6 bases and J by 6 bases, with 7 bases of the junction left unmatched. CDR3 residues: CASSIQGVREQYF. The CDR3 DNA follows: TGTGCCAGCAGTATACAGGGGGTCCGCGAGCAGTACTTC.

Remarks on this clone: This sample includes further DNA sequences coding for the same CDR3. The CDR3 is CASRGQGLSYEQYF. The CDR3 DNA sequence: TGTGCCAGCAGGGGACAGGGCCTCTCCTACGAGCAGTACTTC. This chain joins TRBV2 and TRBJ2-7; 9 bases map to TRBD1. The V gene end was trimmed by 6 bases and the J gene end by 0 bases; junction bases not matched to a gene: 3. In germline, CDR1 is SNHLY, CDR2 FYNNEI. The CDR3 length is 14 residues.

The genes are TRBV5-4 and TRBJ2-7, with TRBD1 matching 12 bases. The ends lost 3 bases at V and 7 bases at J; junction bases unmatched: 11. In germline, CDR1 is SGHNT, CDR2 YYREEE (reference sequence). CDR3 length: 16 amino acids. The CDR3, as DNA: TGTGCCAGCAGCTCGGGGCCGGGACAGGGGGCGGGAGAGCAGTACTTC. As protein: CASSSGPGQGAGEQYF.

The rearrangement uses TRBV29-1 and TRBJ2-6; D is uncertain. The germline V gene has CDR1 SQVTM and CDR2 ANQGSEA. The CDR3 totals 16 residues. The V and J ends lost 2 bases and 1 base respectively, with 12 bases between them. The CDR3 loop reads CSVEFTIRSGANVLTF. DNA of the CDR3: TGCAGCGTTGAATTCACAATCCGTTCTGGGGCCAACGTCCTGACTTTC.

V and J are TRBV15 and TRBJ2-5; D is possibly TRBD1 (6 bases). CDR3 length: 16 amino acids. Germline CDR1 reads LNHNV; CDR2 reads YYDKDF (reference sequence). V gave up 1 base and J gave up 5 bases, with 17 bases separating them. The CDR3 sequence: CATSRGNAIQGETQYF. The CDR3, as DNA: TGTGCCACCAGCAGAGGAAACGCCATCCAGGGGGAGACCCAGTACTTC. Drawing the rest from reference TRBV15 and TRBJ2-5, the complete variable domain is DAMVIQNPRYQVTQFGKPVTLSCSQTLNHNVMYWYQQKSSQAPKLLFHYYDKDFNNEADTPDNFQSRRPNTSFCFLDIRSPGLGDTAMYLCATSRGNAIQGETQYFGPGTRLLVL.

This chain joins TRBV5-4 and TRBJ2-7; D unresolved. This CDR3 contains 15 residues. V lost 1 base and J 4 bases, leaving 15 bases between the germline ends. In germline, CDR1 is SGHNT, CDR2 YYREEE (reference sequence). The CDR3 region is CASSLRSGLNYEQYF. The CDR3 DNA sequence: TGTGCCAGCAGCTTGCGGTCAGGCCTCAATTACGAGCAGTACTTC.

The chain uses TRBV7-3 and TRBJ2-3; 10 bases are shared with TRBD1. This CDR3 is built from 17 residues. Trimming took 6 bases from V and 3 from J; bases not matched to a gene: 12. Germline lookup yields CDR1 SGHTA and CDR2 FQGTGA. Here the CDR3 reads CASSHLPGQGLTDTQYF. Written as DNA, the CDR3 is TGTGCCAGCAGTCACCTACCGGGACAGGGGTTGACAGATACGCAGTATTTT.

This rearrangement joins TRBV4-1 to TRBJ2-5; 7 bases line up with TRBD1. The ends lost 2 bases at V and 5 bases at J; junction bases unmatched: 8. Germline-derived CDR1 and CDR2 are MGHRA and YSYEKL. This CDR3 has 15 amino acids. The CDR3 coding sequence is TGCGCCAGCAGCCAAAACCCGGGACAGCGGGAGACCCAGTACTTC. Its protein is CASSQNPGQRETQYF.

Only one count was recorded for this clone. This chain links TRBV30 with TRBJ2-2, with 7 positions matching TRBD1. With V trimmed by 8 bases and J by 6 bases, 12 bases remained unmatched. Germline V gene data show CDR1 as GTSNPN and CDR2 as SVGIG (reference sequence). CDR3 length: 14 residues. DNA of the CDR3: TGTGCCGGAACCGACAGGGAATGGTCCGGGGAGCTGTTTTTT. Its protein product is CAGTDREWSGELFF. Drawing the rest from reference TRBV30 and TRBJ2-2, the complete variable domain is SQTIHQWPATLVQPVGSPLSLECTVEGTSNPNLYWYRQAAGRGLQLLFYSVGIGQISSEVPQNLSASRPQDRQFILSSKKLLLSDSGFYLCAGTDREWSGELFFGEGSRLTVL.